Sequencing of this TCR beta chain was carried out in a study of blood T cell repertoires in COVID-19. As for the study in general: Samples taken during acute and convalescent COVID-19 were collected in the United States, Italy and Spain.

The CDR3 totals 13 residues. V shed 3 bases and J shed 6 bases, with 11 bases lying between them. In the study's own analysis: Amplification of reference gene primers provided the estimated nucleated cell counts. Using immunoSEQ multiplex PCR, the repertoire was profiled, and TCRdb retains in-frame clones only, with some absent. Clone size and V and J calls were adopted from that table, with D and trimming inferred from the DNA. The table lists 72,000 or so clones, roughly 82% of them singletons. The source material was peripheral blood. V and J are TRBV12-3 or TRBV12-4 and TRBJ1-1; D is ambiguous. This TCR was recovered from a man older than 75 with active COVID-19. CDR3 residues: CASSFRGGAEAFF. CDR3 coding DNA: TGTGCCAGCAGTTTCCGGGGAGGTGCTGAAGCTTTCTTT.